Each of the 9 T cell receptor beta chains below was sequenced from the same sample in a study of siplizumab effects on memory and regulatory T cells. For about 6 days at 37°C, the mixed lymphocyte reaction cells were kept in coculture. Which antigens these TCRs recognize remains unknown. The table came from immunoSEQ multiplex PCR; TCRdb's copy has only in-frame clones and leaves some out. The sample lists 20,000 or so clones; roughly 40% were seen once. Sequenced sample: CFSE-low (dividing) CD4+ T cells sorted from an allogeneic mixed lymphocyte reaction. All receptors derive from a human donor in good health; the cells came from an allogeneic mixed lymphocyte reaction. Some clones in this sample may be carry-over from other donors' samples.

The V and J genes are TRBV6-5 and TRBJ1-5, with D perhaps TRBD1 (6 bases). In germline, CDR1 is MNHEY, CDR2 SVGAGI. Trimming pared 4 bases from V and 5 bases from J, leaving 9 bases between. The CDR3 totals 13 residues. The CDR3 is CASSSSGDQPQHF. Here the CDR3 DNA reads TGTGCCAGCAGTTCGTCAGGGGATCAGCCCCAGCATTTT.

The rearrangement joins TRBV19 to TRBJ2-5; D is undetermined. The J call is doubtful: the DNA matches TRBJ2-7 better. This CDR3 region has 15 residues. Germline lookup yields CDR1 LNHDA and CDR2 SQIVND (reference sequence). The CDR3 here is CASSFSRVSSYEQYF. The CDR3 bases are TGTGCCAGTAGTTTTTCCCGGGTCTCCTCCTACGAGCAGTACTTC.

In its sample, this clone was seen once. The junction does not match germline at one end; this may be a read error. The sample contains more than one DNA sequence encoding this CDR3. The CDR3 DNA sequence: TGTGCCAGCAGCTTGGGGGGACTAGCGTACCAAGAGACCCAATACTTC. Translated, it gives CASSLGGLAYQETQYF. V usage is TRBV11-2 and J usage is TRBJ2-5; TRBD2 matches 10 bases. Germline V gene sequence: CDR1 SGHAT, CDR2 FQNNGV. This CDR3 region has 16 residues. Supplemented by reference TRBV11-2 and TRBJ2-5, the full variable domain reads EAGVAQSPRYKIIEKRQSVAFWCNPISGHATLYWYQQILGQGPKLLIQFQNNGVVDDSQLPKDRFSAERLKGVDSTLKIQPAKLEDSAVYLCASSLGGLAYQETQYFGPGTRLLVL.

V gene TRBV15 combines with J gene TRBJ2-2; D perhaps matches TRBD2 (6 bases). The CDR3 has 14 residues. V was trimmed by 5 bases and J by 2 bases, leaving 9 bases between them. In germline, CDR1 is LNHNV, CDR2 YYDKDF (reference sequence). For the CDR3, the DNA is TGTGCCACCAGCTCGCGGGGAAACACCGGGGAGCTGTTTTTT. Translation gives CATSSRGNTGELFF.

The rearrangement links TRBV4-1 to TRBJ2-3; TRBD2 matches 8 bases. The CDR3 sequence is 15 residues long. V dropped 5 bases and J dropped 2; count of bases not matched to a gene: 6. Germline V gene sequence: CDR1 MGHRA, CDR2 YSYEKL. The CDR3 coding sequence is TGCGCCAGCAGCTCGAGTAGCGGGGTCACAGATACGCAGTATTTT. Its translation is CASSSSSGVTDTQYF.

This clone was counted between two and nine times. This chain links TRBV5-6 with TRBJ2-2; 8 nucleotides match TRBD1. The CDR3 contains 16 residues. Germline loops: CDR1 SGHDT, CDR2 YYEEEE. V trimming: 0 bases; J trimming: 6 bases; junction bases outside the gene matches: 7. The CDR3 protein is CASSLVYRTGSGELFF. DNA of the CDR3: TGTGCCAGCAGCTTGGTGTACCGGACAGGGTCCGGGGAGCTGTTTTTT.

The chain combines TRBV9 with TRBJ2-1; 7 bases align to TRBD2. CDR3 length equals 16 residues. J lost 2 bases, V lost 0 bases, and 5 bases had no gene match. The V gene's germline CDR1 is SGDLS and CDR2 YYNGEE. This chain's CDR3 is CASSVGSSGAYNEQFF. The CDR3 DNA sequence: TGTGCCAGCAGCGTAGGCTCCAGCGGGGCCTACAATGAGCAGTTCTTC.

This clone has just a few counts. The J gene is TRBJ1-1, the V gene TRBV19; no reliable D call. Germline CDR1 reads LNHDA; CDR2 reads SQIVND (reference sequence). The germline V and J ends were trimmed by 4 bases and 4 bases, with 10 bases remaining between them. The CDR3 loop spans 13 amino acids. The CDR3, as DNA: TGTGCCAGTAGTACCCCCCCACGCACTGAAGCTTTCTTT. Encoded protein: CASSTPPRTEAFF.

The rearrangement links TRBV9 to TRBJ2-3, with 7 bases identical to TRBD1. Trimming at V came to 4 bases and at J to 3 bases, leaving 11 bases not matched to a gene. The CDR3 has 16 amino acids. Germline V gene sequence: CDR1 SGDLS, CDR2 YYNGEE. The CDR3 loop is CASSPRQGPQTDTQYF. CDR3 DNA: TGTGCCAGCAGCCCCAGACAGGGCCCCCAAACAGATACGCAGTATTTT.